The 22 T cell receptor beta chains below come from one sample, sequenced in a study of PD-L1 blockade in urothelial cancer. Here immunoSEQ multiplex PCR was the method, and the copy in TCRdb shows in-frame clones only, minus some. The table includes 45,000 to 60,000 clones, around 89% detected once. Regarding time point: peripheral blood 6 weeks after treatment start. The sample here was PBMCs, taken around atezolizumab (anti-PD-L1) treatment. The receptors come from a man in his sixties with urothelial cancer.

This chain uses TRBV27 with TRBJ2-7; TRBD2 aligns across 11 bases. The CDR3 consists of 18 residues. CDR1 MNHEY and CDR2 SMNVEV come from the germline V gene (reference sequence). The trim removed 6 bases at V and 6 bases at J, leaving 19 bases unmatched. The CDR3 here is CASSRLLAGALTVSEQYF. In DNA form, the CDR3 reads TGTGCCAGCAGCCGGTTACTAGCGGGGGCACTCACGGTTTCCGAGCAGTACTTC.

J is TRBJ2-1 and V is TRBV28, with D possibly TRBD2 on 6 matching bases. The CDR3 sequence is 13 residues long. CDR1 is MDHEN and CDR2 is SYDVKM in the germline V gene. Trimming took off 2 bases at V and 4 bases at J, with 6 bases between the two ends. The CDR3 bases are TGTGCCAGCAGTTTAGCGGGATACAATGAGCAGTTCTTC. Protein product: CASSLAGYNEQFF.

The chain employs TRBV6-1 and TRBJ2-1, with 7 bases matching TRBD2. Germline values: CDR1 MNHNS, CDR2 SASEGT. The CDR3 spans 14 residues. V gave up 6 bases and J gave up 10 bases; unmatched junction bases: 12. Here the CDR3 reads CASSQNGAGEEQFF. For the CDR3, the DNA is TGTGCCAGCAGCCAGAATGGGGCGGGGGAGGAGCAGTTCTTC.

V gene TRBV9 combines with J gene TRBJ2-1; D perhaps matches TRBD1 (5 bases). CDR3 length: 15 residues. The germline V gene encodes CDR1 SGDLS and CDR2 YYNGEE. Trimming stripped 0 bases from V and 6 bases from J, with 13 bases between. This CDR3 reads CASSVEQVLLNEQFF. CDR3 bases: TGTGCCAGCAGCGTAGAACAGGTCTTACTCAATGAGCAGTTCTTC.

The CDR3 DNA follows: TGCGCCAGCAGCTTGGTGGGACAAGTAGGCACAGATACGCAGTATTTT. This codes for CASSLVGQVGTDTQYF. This rearrangement joins TRBV5-1 to TRBJ2-3; D is possibly TRBD1 (6 bases). Germline V gene lookup returns CDR1 SGHRS and CDR2 YFSETQ. The V end was cut by 0 bases, the J end by 1 base, with 12 bases between. CDR3 size: 16 residues.

The V and J genes are TRBV7-8 and TRBJ2-5; 9 positions agree with TRBD1. J gave up 2 bases and V 5 bases, and 6 bases lay outside the gene matches. This CDR3 comprises 15 residues. Germline loops: CDR1 SGHVS, CDR2 FQNEAQ. The CDR3 is CASSLRDRAQETQYF. In DNA, the CDR3 is TGTGCCAGCAGCCTTCGGGACAGGGCTCAAGAGACCCAGTACTTC.

The rearrangement links TRBV7-9 to TRBJ2-7; 8 bases agree with TRBD2. The germline V gene has CDR1 SEHNR and CDR2 FQNEAQ (reference sequence). The ends lost 6 bases at V and 5 bases at J; junction bases unmatched: 9. The length of the CDR3 is 14 residues. CDR3 in amino acids: CASSFAGGPDEQYF. In DNA, the CDR3 is TGTGCCAGCAGTTTTGCGGGGGGACCGGACGAGCAGTACTTC.

The CDR3 sequence: CASSLIREQYF. CDR3 sequence (DNA): TGCGCCAGCAGCTTGATTAGAGAGCAGTACTTC. The chain couples TRBV5-1 to TRBJ2-7; D not certain. The CDR3 has 11 residues. Germline V gives CDR1 SGHRS, CDR2 YFSETQ. V was shortened by 1 base and J by 7 bases, with 6 bases between the two germline ends.

J is TRBJ2-7 and V is TRBV19, with 8 bases identical to TRBD2. The CDR3 length is 15 residues. Germline V gives CDR1 LNHDA, CDR2 SQIVND (reference sequence). The ends lost 6 bases at V and 2 bases at J; junction bases unmatched: 9. The CDR3 sequence: CASSVTSGGTYEQYF. The CDR3 DNA reads TGTGCCAGTAGCGTTACTAGCGGAGGCACCTACGAGCAGTACTTC.

This chain connects TRBV28 to TRBJ1-4; 8 positions agree with TRBD1. V lost 6 bases to trimming and J lost 6 bases; unmatched junction nucleotides: 9. This CDR3 is 15 amino acids long. Germline values: CDR1 MDHEN, CDR2 SYDVKM. CDR3 region: CASRSPQGADEKLFF. As DNA, the CDR3 is TGTGCCAGCAGATCACCGCAGGGGGCCGATGAAAAACTGTTTTTT. The whole variable domain, filled in from reference TRBV28 and TRBJ1-4, reads DVKVTQSSRYLVKRTGEKVFLECVQDMDHENMFWYRQDPGLGLRLIYFSYDVKMKEKGDIPEGYSVSREKKERFSLILESASTNQTSMYLCASRSPQGADEKLFFGSGTQLSVL.

The V and J genes are TRBV6-1 and TRBJ2-2, with 9 bases matching TRBD1. The V and J ends lost 10 bases and 3 bases, in that order; junction bases with no gene match: 6. The germline CDR1 and CDR2 sequences are MNHNS and SASEGT. This CDR3 contains 14 residues. CDR3 loop: CATCDRGDTGELFF. The DNA of the CDR3 is TGTGCCACCTGTGACAGGGGGGACACCGGGGAGCTGTTTTTT.

The chain carries TRBV2 and TRBJ1-4; possibly TRBD1 for D (5 bases). Per germline, CDR1 SNHLY and CDR2 FYNNEI. The CDR3 contains 14 residues. Trimming shortened V by 4 bases and J by 6 bases, and 12 bases separated the two germline ends. In nucleotides, the CDR3 is TGTGCCAGCAGTGCTGACAGTCGGTATGAAAAACTGTTTTTT. It specifies CASSADSRYEKLFF.

This rearrangement joins TRBV5-8 to TRBJ2-2, with D possibly being TRBD2 (7 bases). The CDR3 spans 16 residues. The V end was cut by 7 bases, the J end by 4 bases, with 20 bases between. From germline, CDR1 is SGHTS and CDR2 YDEGEE. The CDR3 region has the DNA TGTGCCAGCGACGAGGGGAGGGGGGCCGGCACCGGGGAGCTGTTTTTT. Encoded protein: CASDEGRGAGTGELFF.

The chain joins TRBV2 to TRBJ2-2, with D possibly matching TRBD2 (6 bases). The CDR3 spans 14 residues. Germline V lookup: CDR1 SNHLY, CDR2 FYNNEI. V was shortened by 4 bases and J by 3 bases, with 9 bases between the two germline ends. The CDR3 DNA reads as TGTGCCAGCAGTGGGAGGGCTTACACCGGGGAGCTGTTTTTT. This encodes CASSGRAYTGELFF.

The chain carries TRBV30 and TRBJ2-4, with D unclear. Trimming left V 4 bases short and J 15 bases short, with 16 bases between. This CDR3 region has 11 residues. Germline V gene sequence: CDR1 GTSNPN, CDR2 SVGIG (reference sequence). Here the CDR3 DNA reads TGTGCCTGGACTACCGCAGGTGTCAGGTACTTC. Residues: CAWTTAGVRYF.

The chain joins TRBV6-6 to TRBJ1-1; D perhaps matches TRBD1 (6 bases). From germline, CDR1 is MNHNY and CDR2 SVGAGI (reference sequence). The CDR3 runs 11 residues. V lost 4 bases and J 7 bases, leaving 7 bases between the germline ends. The CDR3 DNA sequence: TGTGCCAGCAGTTTGACAGGTGAAGCTTTCTTT. Translating it yields CASSLTGEAFF.

This rearrangement joins TRBV5-4 to TRBJ1-4; TRBD1 matches at 9 bases. Trimming took 4 bases from V and 10 from J; bases not matched to a gene: 5. This CDR3 is built from 13 residues. Germline loops: CDR1 SGHNT, CDR2 YYREEE (reference sequence). CDR3 protein: CASSADRGRKLFF. CDR3 nucleotide sequence: TGTGCCAGCAGCGCTGACAGGGGGAGAAAACTGTTTTTT.

The CDR3 nucleotides read TGTGCCAGTAGCACTCTCCCTTTAGGAGGGGACCAGCCCCAGCATTTT. Encoded protein: CASSTLPLGGDQPQHF. V gene TRBV19 combines with J gene TRBJ1-5; D perhaps matches TRBD1 (5 bases). The CDR3 consists of 16 residues. Trimming pared 6 bases from V and 7 bases from J, leaving 22 bases between. The germline gives CDR1 LNHDA, CDR2 SQIVND (reference sequence).

The chain has TRBV11-2 and TRBJ1-2; TRBD1 matches at 7 bases. CDR3 length: 14 amino acids. Germline loops: CDR1 SGHAT, CDR2 FQNNGV. With V trimmed by 5 bases and J by 2 bases, 5 bases remained unmatched. DNA for the CDR3: TGTGCCAGCAGCCCACAGGGGAAGAACTATGGCTACACCTTC. It codes for CASSPQGKNYGYTF. Supplemented by reference TRBV11-2 and TRBJ1-2, the full variable domain reads EAGVAQSPRYKIIEKRQSVAFWCNPISGHATLYWYQQILGQGPKLLIQFQNNGVVDDSQLPKDRFSAERLKGVDSTLKIQPAKLEDSAVYLCASSPQGKNYGYTFGSGTRLTVV.

The V and J genes are TRBV6-4 and TRBJ1-1, with D possibly matching TRBD1 (5 bases). Trimming shortened V by 3 bases and J by 2 bases, and 16 bases separated the two germline ends. Germline loops: CDR1 MRHNA, CDR2 SNTAGT. This CDR3 is built from 16 residues. CDR3 region: CASSDPRRTQNTEAFF. The CDR3 nucleotides are TGTGCCAGCAGTGATCCCCGGCGGACACAAAACACTGAAGCTTTCTTT.

The chain employs TRBV27 and TRBJ1-5; the match to TRBD1 covers 9 bases. The CDR3 has 15 residues. V dropped 3 bases and J dropped 6; count of bases not matched to a gene: 6. The germline V gene has CDR1 MNHEY and CDR2 SMNVEV (reference sequence). CDR3 in amino acids: CASSFSQGAFQPQHF. The CDR3, as DNA: TGTGCCAGCAGTTTCTCACAGGGGGCTTTTCAGCCCCAGCATTTT.

The CDR3, as DNA: TGCGCCAGCAGCTTGGCGGGGGGAAACTATGGCTACACCTTC. Translated, it gives CASSLAGGNYGYTF. This sequence joins TRBV5-1 and TRBJ1-2, with D possibly being TRBD1 (5 bases). This CDR3 region has 14 residues. Trimming stripped 0 bases from V and 2 bases from J, with 8 bases between. CDR1 and CDR2 from the germline V gene are SGHRS and YFSETQ. Full variable domain (missing parts from reference TRBV5-1 and TRBJ1-2): KAGVTQTPRYLIKTRGQQVTLSCSPISGHRSVSWYQQTPGQGLQFLFEYFSETQRNKGNFPGRFSGRQFSNSRSEMNVSTLELGDSALYLCASSLAGGNYGYTFGSGTRLTVV.